This paragraph covers one T cell receptor (beta chain) sequence. Its antigen remains unknown. These data originate in a study of shared clonotypes between healthy human individuals. Notes on the study in general: Rarefaction exposed incomplete sorted-subset sequencing despite large depth. Compared with memory subsets, naive subsets generally had larger estimated richness. Genetic and exposure-history diversity was limited by the small donor number.

TCRdb's table, derived via immunoSEQ multiplex PCR, lists solely in-frame clones and lacks some. The table records about 2.1 million clones, about 94% of them present only once. Germline V CDR1 and CDR2: SGHVS, FQNEAQ. The V end was cut by 5 bases, the J end by 4 bases, with 14 bases between. This CDR3 region has 14 residues. Naive CD8 cells were CD45RO-negative, positively selected for CCR7, excluding terminally differentiated effector memory CD45RA+ cells. The clonotype comes from a man aged 18 to 35 in good health. Some clones in this sample may be carry-over from other donors' samples. This chain uses TRBV7-8 with TRBJ1-2; D might be TRBD1 (6 bases). The sample was naive CD8+ T cells from PBMCs. CDR3 DNA: TGTGCCAGCAGCCAAGACAGGTCCACCTATGGCTACACCTTC. Its protein product is CASSQDRSTYGYTF.